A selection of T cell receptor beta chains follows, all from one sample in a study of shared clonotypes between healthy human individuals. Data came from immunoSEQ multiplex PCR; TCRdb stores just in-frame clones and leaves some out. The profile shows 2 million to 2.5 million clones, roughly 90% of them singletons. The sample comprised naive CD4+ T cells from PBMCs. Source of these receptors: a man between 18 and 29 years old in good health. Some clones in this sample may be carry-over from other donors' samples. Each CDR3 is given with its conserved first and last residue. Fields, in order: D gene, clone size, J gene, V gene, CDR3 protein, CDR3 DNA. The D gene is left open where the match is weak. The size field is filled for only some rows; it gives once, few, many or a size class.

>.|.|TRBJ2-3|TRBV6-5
CASSDTYYTQYF
TGTGCCAGCAGTGACACTTACTATACGCAGTATTTT
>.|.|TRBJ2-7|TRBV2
CASSPGTGRVEQYF
TGTGCCAGCAGCCCCGGGACGGGCCGAGTAGAGCAGTACTTC
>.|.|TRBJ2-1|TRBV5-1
CASSFTDSKYNEQFF
TGCGCCAGCAGCTTCACGGATTCCAAATACAATGAGCAGTTCTTC
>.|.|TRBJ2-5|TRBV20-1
CSVSIGETQYF
TGCAGTGTGAGTATCGGAGAGACCCAGTACTTC
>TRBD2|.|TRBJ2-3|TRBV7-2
CASSPGLAGADTQYF
TGTGCCAGCAGCCCCGGACTAGCGGGAGCAGATACGCAGTATTTT
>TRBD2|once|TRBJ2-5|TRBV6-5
CASSYAGGIEETQYF
TGTGCCAGCAGTTACGCCGGGGGGATAGAAGAGACCCAGTACTTC
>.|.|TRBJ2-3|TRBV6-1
CATWKGVSATDTQYF
TGTGCCACTTGGAAGGGGGTTTCGGCAACAGATACGCAGTATTTT
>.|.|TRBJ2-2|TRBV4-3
CASSQETGRVTGELFF
TGCGCCAGCAGCCAAGAGACAGGGAGGGTTACCGGGGAGCTGTTTTTT
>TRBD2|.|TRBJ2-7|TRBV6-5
CASSYLGGRVYEQYF
TGTGCCAGCAGTTACTTGGGCGGGAGGGTCTACGAGCAGTACTTC
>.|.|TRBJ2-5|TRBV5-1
CASSLVAGVRETQYF
TGCGCCAGCAGCTTGGTGGCAGGGGTTCGGGAGACCCAGTACTTC
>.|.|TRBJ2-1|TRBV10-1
CASSTGSVDNEQFF
TGCGCCAGCAGCACAGGGTCAGTGGACAATGAGCAGTTCTTC
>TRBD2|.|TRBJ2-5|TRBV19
CASSMRGAETQYF
TGTGCCAGTAGTATGCGGGGGGCAGAGACCCAGTACTTC
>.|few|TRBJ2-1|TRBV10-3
CAISEGGEQFF
TGTGCCATCAGTGAGGGCGGTGAGCAGTTCTTC
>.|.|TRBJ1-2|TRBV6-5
CASSALGGPGGYTF
TGTGCCAGCAGTGCCCTCGGGGGGCCAGGTGGCTACACCTTC
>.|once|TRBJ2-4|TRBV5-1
CASSLVADSKNIQYF
TGCGCCAGCAGCTTAGTGGCAGACTCCAAAAACATTCAGTACTTC
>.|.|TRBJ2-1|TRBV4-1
CASSQGQVLMEQFF
TGCGCCAGCAGCCAAGGGCAAGTTTTGATGGAGCAGTTCTTC
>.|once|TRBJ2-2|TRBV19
CASSIVGGPNTGELFF
TGTGCCAGTAGTATAGTAGGGGGACCGAACACCGGGGAGCTGTTTTTT
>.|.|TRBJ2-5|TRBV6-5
CASKRRETQYF
TGTGCCAGCAAGAGGCGGGAGACCCAGTACTTC
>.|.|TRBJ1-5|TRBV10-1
CASSRERVPRQPQHF
TGCGCCAGCAGCCGCGAGAGGGTACCGCGGCAGCCCCAGCATTTT
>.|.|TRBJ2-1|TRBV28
CATLGGGASRNEQFF
TGTGCCACCCTCGGTGGGGGGGCGAGCAGGAATGAGCAGTTCTTC
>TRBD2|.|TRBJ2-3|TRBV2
CASSENGGRAAQYF
TGTGCCAGCAGTGAGAATGGTGGGAGGGCAGCGCAGTATTTT
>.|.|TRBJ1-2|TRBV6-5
CASSYRRVDYGYTF
TGTGCCAGCAGTTACCGAAGGGTTGACTATGGCTACACCTTC